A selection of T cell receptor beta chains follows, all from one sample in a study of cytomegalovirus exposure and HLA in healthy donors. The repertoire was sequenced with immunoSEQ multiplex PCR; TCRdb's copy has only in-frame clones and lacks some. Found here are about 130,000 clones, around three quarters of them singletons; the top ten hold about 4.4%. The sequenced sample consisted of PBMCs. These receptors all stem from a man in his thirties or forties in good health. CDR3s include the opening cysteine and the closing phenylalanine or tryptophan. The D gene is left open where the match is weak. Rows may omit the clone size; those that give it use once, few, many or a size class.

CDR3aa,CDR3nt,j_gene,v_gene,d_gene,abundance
CASSLGRGGTGSNTGELFF,TGTGCCAGCAGCTTAGGCCGGGGGGGGACAGGGTCGAACACCGGGGAGCTGTTTTTT,TRBJ2-2,TRBV11-2,.,once
CASSSRTGGEQYF,TGCGCCAGCAGCTCGCGGACAGGGGGCGAGCAGTACTTC,TRBJ2-7,TRBV5-1,TRBD1,.
CASSSDRGLSTDTQYF,TGTGCCAGCAGTTCCGACAGGGGGCTTTCCACAGATACGCAGTATTTT,TRBJ2-3,TRBV6-5,TRBD1,.
CASSLSSGANVLTF,TGTGCCAGCAGCCTGAGCTCTGGGGCCAACGTCCTGACTTTC,TRBJ2-6,TRBV9,.,once
CASSLGISYEQYF,TGTGCCAGCAGCCTCGGGATCTCCTACGAGCAGTACTTC,TRBJ2-7,TRBV13,.,.
CASSAGQINTEAFF,TGCGCCAGCAGCGCGGGACAGATAAACACTGAAGCTTTCTTT,TRBJ1-1,TRBV5-1,TRBD1,.
CASSYSQGPLYEQYF,TGTGCCAGCAGTTACTCGCAGGGGCCCCTCTACGAGCAGTACTTC,TRBJ2-7,TRBV6-6,.,once
CASSIDRGSGYTF,TGTGCCAGTAGTATTGACAGGGGGTCGGGCTACACCTTC,TRBJ1-2,TRBV19,TRBD1,.
CASGGGPGELFF,TGTGCTAGTGGCGGTGGGCCCGGGGAGCTGTTTTTT,TRBJ2-2,TRBV12-5,.,.
CAWGVGAGLRYEQYF,TGTGCCTGGGGGGTTGGGGCAGGGCTGAGGTACGAGCAGTACTTC,TRBJ2-7,TRBV30,.,.